These 32 T cell receptor beta chains were sequenced from one sample in a study of OX40 agonist ivuxolimab in advanced cancers. Profiling relied on immunoSEQ multiplex PCR, and the TCRdb table lists in-frame clones only, not all of them. The sample consists of around 80,000 clones, approximately 86% of them appearing once. Here the sequenced sample was CD4+ or CD8+ T cells sorted from blood, taken in a trial of the OX40 agonist ivuxolimab. Receptors originate from an adult with an advanced solid tumor such as melanoma, head and neck, liver or kidney cancer.

In this sample, this clone turned up once. The chain employs TRBV7-2 and TRBJ2-1; possibly TRBD2 for D (6 bases). Trimming took 0 bases from V and 10 from J, leaving 16 bases between them. The CDR3 spans 15 residues. Germline values: CDR1 SGHTA, CDR2 FQGNSA. The CDR3 sequence is CASSLAPTSRGEQFF. The CDR3 DNA is TGTGCCAGCAGCTTAGCCCCGACTAGTCGAGGCGAGCAGTTCTTC.

The chain uses TRBV7-6 and TRBJ2-2, with D perhaps TRBD1 or TRBD2 (5 bases each). Germline loops: CDR1 SGHVS, CDR2 FNYEAQ. The V end lost 0 bases, the J end lost 4 bases, and 15 bases lay between the germline ends. The CDR3 is made up of 17 amino acids. CDR3 region: CASSLAGAASSTGELFF. The CDR3 DNA reads TGTGCCAGCAGCTTAGCAGGGGCGGCTAGCTCCACCGGGGAGCTGTTTTTT. The whole variable domain, filled in from reference TRBV7-6 and TRBJ2-2, reads GAGVSQSPRYKVTKRGQDVALRCDPISGHVSLYWYRQALGQGPEFLTYFNYEAQQDKSGLPNDRFSAERPEGSISTLTIQRTEQRDSAMYRCASSLAGAASSTGELFFGEGSRLTVL.

The chain employs TRBV7-2 and TRBJ2-5, with D possibly matching TRBD2 (5 bases). The CDR3 extends over 13 amino acids. The germline gives CDR1 SGHTA, CDR2 FQGNSA. V was cut by 5 bases and J by 4 bases, with 11 bases left in between. The CDR3 loop reads CASSRDYVETQYF. The CDR3 DNA is TGTGCCAGCAGCCGTGACTATGTAGAGACCCAGTACTTC. The full variable domain, with the rest looked up from reference TRBV7-2 and TRBJ2-5, is GAGVSQSPSNKVTEKGKDVELRCDPISGHTALYWYRQSLGQGLEFLIYFQGNSAPDKSGLPSDRFSAERTGGSVSTLTIQRTQQEDSAVYLCASSRDYVETQYFGPGTRLLVL.

This chain uses TRBV18 with TRBJ2-5; no reliable D call. The V gene lost 1 base and the J gene lost 2 bases, with 14 bases spanning the gap. Germline loops: CDR1 KGHSH, CDR2 LQKENI. The CDR3 has 16 residues. The CDR3 DNA sequence: TGTGCCAGCTCACCACAATTAGGTTTAGGACAAGAGACCCAGTACTTC. It specifies CASSPQLGLGQETQYF.

The chain recombines TRBV29-1 with TRBJ2-7; 8 bases agree with TRBD1. Germline CDR1 is SQVTM and CDR2 is ANQGSEA. This CDR3 comprises 13 residues. The ends lost 3 bases at V and 3 bases at J; junction bases unmatched: 4. The CDR3 bases are TGCAGCGTTGATCTCGGACAGGGCTACGAGCAGTACTTC. Translating it yields CSVDLGQGYEQYF.

The V and J genes are TRBV28 and TRBJ1-4; 10 bases fit TRBD1. Germline V gene sequence: CDR1 MDHEN, CDR2 SYDVKM. The CDR3 has 14 residues. J gave up 5 bases and V 5 bases, and 2 bases lay outside the gene matches. CDR3 nucleotide sequence: TGTGCCAGCAGTAGGACAGGGGGGAATGAAAAACTGTTTTTT. Protein sequence: CASSRTGGNEKLFF.

As DNA, the CDR3 is TGTGCCAGCAGCGCAGGGGGCGGCAATCAGCCCCAGCATTTT. Amino acid sequence: CASSAGGGNQPQHF. The rearrangement uses TRBV9 and TRBJ1-5, with 8 positions matching TRBD1. Germline values: CDR1 SGDLS, CDR2 YYNGEE. This CDR3 has 14 amino acids. J lost 2 bases, V lost 3 bases, and 1 base had no gene match.

Only a few counts were recorded for this clone. The chain joins TRBV5-8 to TRBJ2-3; D is uncertain. The CDR3 is 16 residues long. Germline-derived CDR1 and CDR2 are SGHTS and YDEGEE. V dropped 5 bases and J dropped 2 bases, with 18 bases sitting between them. Written as DNA, the CDR3 is TGTGCCAGCAGTTTATCGGCCCTTAGGGCCACAGATACGCAGTATTTT. Its protein product is CASSLSALRATDTQYF. Using reference TRBV5-8 and TRBJ2-3 for the parts outside the CDR3, the full variable domain is EAGVTQSPTHLIKTRGQQATLRCSPISGHTSVYWYQQALGLGLQFLLWYDEGEERNRGNFPPRFSGRQFPNYSSELNVNALELEDSALYLCASSLSALRATDTQYFGPGTRLTVL.

The rearrangement links TRBV5-6 to TRBJ1-2, with D maybe TRBD1 (5 bases). V lost 4 bases, J lost 0 bases, and 19 bases lay in between. From germline, CDR1 is SGHDT and CDR2 YYEEEE. The length of the CDR3 is 17 residues. The CDR3 DNA follows: TGTGCCAGCAGCGCCGGGACCCAACCTTTCACTAACTATGGCTACACCTTC. Translating gives CASSAGTQPFTNYGYTF.

The rearrangement links TRBV2 to TRBJ2-3, with D perhaps being TRBD1 or TRBD2 (8 bases each). Germline V lookup: CDR1 SNHLY, CDR2 FYNNEI. This CDR3 comprises 17 residues. V dropped 7 bases and J dropped 14 bases, with 34 bases sitting between them. CDR3 amino acids: CASTRGGVDRGGIPRYF. In nucleotides, the CDR3 is TGTGCCAGCACCCGGGGGGGGGTCGACAGGGGCGGCATCCCACGGTATTTT.

The rearrangement joins TRBV6-6 to TRBJ1-4, with D uncertain. The CDR3 has 14 amino acids. Germline values: CDR1 MNHNY, CDR2 SVGAGI (reference sequence). V shed 2 bases and J shed 7 bases, with 11 bases lying between them. The CDR3 DNA sequence: TGTGCCAGCAGTTACGTGGAGGGCGGTGAAAAACTGTTTTTT. This sequence encodes CASSYVEGGEKLFF.

In this sample, this clone turned up a few times. CDR3 DNA: TGTGCCAGCAGCTTACTCAGGACTAGCGCGCAAGAGACCCAGTACTTC. It encodes CASSLLRTSAQETQYF. V usage is TRBV7-9 and J usage is TRBJ2-5; TRBD2 aligns across 9 bases. Germline lookup yields CDR1 SEHNR and CDR2 FQNEAQ (reference sequence). This CDR3 contains 16 residues. V shed 2 bases, J shed 2 bases, and the junction held 6 bases outside the gene matches.

The table lists this clone with a few counts. V gene TRBV10-2 combines with J gene TRBJ1-1; perhaps TRBD1 as D (5 bases). The germline CDR1 and CDR2 sequences are WSHSY and SAAADI. CDR3 length equals 14 residues. Trimming took off 7 bases at V and 1 base at J, with 13 bases between the two ends. The DNA for the CDR3 is TGCGCCAGCAATCCGGGACGCAAGAACACTGAAGCTTTCTTT. It yields the protein CASNPGRKNTEAFF.

The rearrangement joins TRBV5-1 to TRBJ2-3, with 12 bases matching TRBD2. V trimming: 1 base; J trimming: 4 bases; junction bases outside the gene matches: 7. CDR1 and CDR2 (germline): SGHRS, YFSETQ. The CDR3 sequence is 17 residues long. The CDR3 is CASSLPLAGGPPDTQYF. As DNA, the CDR3 is TGCGCCAGCAGCTTGCCCCTAGCGGGAGGGCCCCCAGATACGCAGTATTTT.

The rearrangement links TRBV5-1 to TRBJ2-4; 13 nucleotides align to TRBD2. Germline CDR1 and CDR2: SGHRS and YFSETQ. This CDR3 is 16 amino acids long. The trim removed 0 bases at V and 8 bases at J, leaving 5 bases unmatched. The DNA of the CDR3 is TGCGCCAGCAGCTTGGTAGGACTAGCGGGAGAGGACATTCAGTACTTC. It codes for CASSLVGLAGEDIQYF.

The chain is built from TRBV7-9 and TRBJ1-5; D possibly corresponds to TRBD1 (5 bases). Germline-derived CDR1 and CDR2 are SEHNR and FQNEAQ (reference sequence). The CDR3 is made up of 16 amino acids. V shed 1 base and J shed 7 bases, with 17 bases lying between them. The CDR3 spells CASSLGRGRVGQPQHF. DNA of the CDR3: TGTGCCAGCAGCTTAGGTCGTGGCAGGGTCGGCCAGCCCCAGCATTTT.

The J gene is TRBJ2-2, the V gene TRBV2; 9 bases align to TRBD1. The CDR3 is 16 amino acids. Germline CDR1 SNHLY, CDR2 FYNNEI. J lost 3 bases, V lost 7 bases, and 9 bases had no gene match. CDR3 residues: CASNWDREEDTGELFF. The CDR3, as DNA: TGTGCCAGCAATTGGGACAGGGAAGAAGACACCGGGGAGCTGTTTTTT. The full variable domain, rest sourced from reference TRBV2 and TRBJ2-2, is EPEVTQTPSHQVTQMGQEVILRCVPISNHLYFYWYRQILGQKVEFLVSFYNNEISEKSEIFDDQFSVERPDGSNFTLKIRSTKLEDSAMYFCASNWDREEDTGELFFGEGSRLTVL.

V is TRBV6-5 and J is TRBJ1-1; 8 bases are shared with TRBD1. CDR1 and CDR2 (germline): MNHEY, SVGAGI. The CDR3 covers 11 residues. Germline trimming cut 7 bases from V and 6 bases from J; bases unmatched to any gene: 1. The DNA of the CDR3 is TGTGCCAGCAAACAGGGGGCTGAAGCTTTCTTT. Amino acid sequence: CASKQGAEAFF.

This clone showed up just a few times. The V gene is TRBV5-1, the J gene TRBJ2-5; a possible D gene is TRBD2 (7 bases). The length of the CDR3 is 15 residues. Trimming removed 6 bases at V and 4 bases at J, with 19 bases between. Germline V gives CDR1 SGHRS, CDR2 YFSETQ. CDR3 sequence reads: CASKRMGGARETQYF. CDR3 coding DNA: TGCGCCAGCAAGAGGATGGGGGGGGCCCGAGAGACCCAGTACTTC.

The rearrangement joins TRBV6-5 to TRBJ2-7, with TRBD2 matching over 10 bases. CDR3 length equals 14 residues. Germline assignment: CDR1 MNHEY and CDR2 SVGAGI. The V gene end was trimmed by 6 bases and the J gene end by 3 bases; junction bases not matched to a gene: 5. The DNA of the CDR3 is TGTGCCAGCAGGCTAGCGGGAGACATCTACGAGCAGTACTTC. It codes for CASRLAGDIYEQYF.

This chain connects TRBV6-1 to TRBJ2-5, with TRBD1 matching 10 bases. The CDR3 length is 14 residues. Per the germline V gene, CDR1 is MNHNS and CDR2 is SASEGT. The CDR3 DNA reads TGTGTTAGCCGGGACAGGGGAAATGGGGAGACCCAGTACTTC. This encodes CVSRDRGNGETQYF.

The CDR3 DNA sequence: TGTGCCAGCAGCCCAAGGGGGGACTCTGGGGCCAACGTCCTGACTTTC. As protein: CASSPRGDSGANVLTF. The J gene is TRBJ2-6, the V gene TRBV7-3; perhaps D is TRBD1 or TRBD2 (6 bases each). Germline CDR1 is SGHTA and CDR2 is FQGTGA. V was clipped by 5 bases and J by 0 bases, with 11 bases between them. The CDR3 is made up of 16 amino acids. Based on the CDR3 plus reference TRBV7-3 and TRBJ2-6, the full variable domain is GAGVSQTPSNKVTEKGKYVELRCDPISGHTALYWYRQSLGQGPEFLIYFQGTGAADDSGLPNDRFFAVRPEGSVSTLKIQRTERGDSAVYLCASSPRGDSGANVLTFGAGSRLTVL.

The chain is built from TRBV5-1 and TRBJ1-1; 9 nucleotides line up with TRBD1. The germline gives CDR1 SGHRS, CDR2 YFSETQ. The trim removed 3 bases at V and 5 bases at J, leaving 2 bases unmatched. The CDR3 has 13 residues. The CDR3 DNA reads as TGCGCCAGCAGCTCAGGACAGGGGACTGAAGCTTTCTTT. Protein: CASSSGQGTEAFF. Full variable domain (rest looked up from reference TRBV5-1 and TRBJ1-1): KAGVTQTPRYLIKTRGQQVTLSCSPISGHRSVSWYQQTPGQGLQFLFEYFSETQRNKGNFPGRFSGRQFSNSRSEMNVSTLELGDSALYLCASSSGQGTEAFFGQGTRLTVV.

This clone has just a few counts. The chain is built from TRBV6-1 and TRBJ1-1; 8 nucleotides align to TRBD1. Unmatched junction bases numbered 4, after V lost 2 bases and J lost 2 bases. The CDR3 contains 15 residues. Germline assignment: CDR1 MNHNS and CDR2 SASEGT. The CDR3 reads CASSEWGTGNTEAFF. The CDR3 DNA is TGTGCCAGCAGTGAATGGGGGACAGGCAACACTGAAGCTTTCTTT.

The rearrangement links TRBV19 to TRBJ2-1; weak D call: TRBD1 (6 bases). Germline CDR1 LNHDA, CDR2 SQIVND (reference sequence). Trimming removed 3 bases from V and 2 bases from J, with 14 bases in between. The CDR3 totals 16 residues. CDR3 coding DNA: TGTGCCAGTAGTATTACGGGGACACGGACCTACAATGAGCAGTTCTTC. Its translation is CASSITGTRTYNEQFF.

The V and J genes are TRBV5-1 and TRBJ2-7, with 12 bases identical to TRBD1. This CDR3 contains 14 residues. CDR1 and CDR2 from the germline V gene are SGHRS and YFSETQ. With V trimmed by 3 bases and J by 5 bases, 3 bases remained unmatched. This chain's CDR3 is CASSWDRGRDEQYF. CDR3 sequence (DNA): TGCGCCAGCAGCTGGGACAGGGGGCGGGACGAGCAGTACTTC. Variable domain in full (rest from reference TRBV5-1 and TRBJ2-7): KAGVTQTPRYLIKTRGQQVTLSCSPISGHRSVSWYQQTPGQGLQFLFEYFSETQRNKGNFPGRFSGRQFSNSRSEMNVSTLELGDSALYLCASSWDRGRDEQYFGPGTRLTVT.

The V and J genes are TRBV9 and TRBJ2-5; D is perhaps TRBD2 (6 bases). This CDR3 spans 14 amino acids. V dropped 4 bases and J dropped 7 bases, with 17 bases sitting between them. In germline, CDR1 is SGDLS, CDR2 YYNGEE. CDR3 in amino acids: CASSPRGTFGTQYF. The CDR3 DNA follows: TGTGCCAGCAGCCCCCGGGGGACTTTCGGGACCCAGTACTTC. Complete variable domain (other parts from reference TRBV9 and TRBJ2-5): DSGVTQTPKHLITATGQRVTLRCSPRSGDLSVYWYQQSLDQGLQFLIQYYNGEERAKGNILERFSAQQFPDLHSELNLSSLELGDSALYFCASSPRGTFGTQYFGPGTRLLVL.

This chain connects TRBV5-5 to TRBJ2-5, with 7 bases that match TRBD1. Germline loops: CDR1 SGHKS, CDR2 YYEKEE (reference sequence). Trimming at V came to 3 bases and at J to 2 bases, leaving 7 bases not matched to a gene. This CDR3 comprises 15 residues. The CDR3 DNA reads as TGTGCCAGCAGCTCGGGACAGAGAGTACAAGAGACCCAGTACTTC. The encoded protein is CASSSGQRVQETQYF.

The chain is built from TRBV27 and TRBJ1-5, with D perhaps TRBD1 (5 bases). Trimming left V 5 bases short and J 0 bases short, with 11 bases between. Germline CDR1 reads MNHEY; CDR2 reads SMNVEV (reference sequence). This CDR3 spans 15 amino acids. The DNA for the CDR3 is TGTGCCAGCAGTCCCGGGACCGCTAGCAATCAGCCCCAGCATTTT. Protein: CASSPGTASNQPQHF.

The chain employs TRBV11-3 and TRBJ2-1; a possible D gene is TRBD1 (5 bases). This CDR3 region has 13 residues. Per the germline V gene, CDR1 is SGHNT and CDR2 is YENEEA. Trimming removed 5 bases from V and 4 bases from J, with 9 bases in between. CDR3 sequence: CASSPDRYNEQFF. The CDR3 DNA is TGTGCCAGCAGCCCCGACAGATACAATGAGCAGTTCTTC.

The V gene is TRBV7-9, the J gene TRBJ2-3, with 10 bases identical to TRBD1. V shed 5 bases and J 0 bases; nucleotides not matched to a gene: 8. The CDR3 contains 17 residues. Germline V gives CDR1 SEHNR, CDR2 FQNEAQ (reference sequence). The CDR3 spells CASSLGQGVMSTDTQYF. CDR3 in DNA: TGTGCCAGCAGCCTCGGACAGGGGGTTATGAGCACAGATACGCAGTATTTT. Variable domain in full (rest from reference TRBV7-9 and TRBJ2-3): DTGVSQNPRHKITKRGQNVTFRCDPISEHNRLYWYRQTLGQGPEFLTYFQNEAQLEKSRLLSDRFSAERPKGSFSTLEIQRTEQGDSAMYLCASSLGQGVMSTDTQYFGPGTRLTVL.

This CDR3 is CATSRAPRASGNTIYF. The CDR3 DNA follows: TGTGCCACCAGCAGAGCCCCCCGGGCCTCTGGAAACACCATATATTTT. This chain joins TRBV15 and TRBJ1-3; D gene uncertain. The germline V gene encodes CDR1 LNHNV and CDR2 YYDKDF (reference sequence). This CDR3 contains 16 residues. V was pared by 1 base and J by 0 bases, with 10 bases between.